This entry concerns a single T cell receptor (beta chain). These data come from a study of blood T cell repertoires in COVID-19. Study information: The analysed material was cDNA or gDNA that came from T cells, B-cell-depleted T cells, or PBMCs.

Trimming left V 2 bases short and J 6 bases short, with 8 bases between. Germline CDR1 is LGHNA and CDR2 is YSLEER. The CDR3 has 13 amino acids. TCRdb's table, derived via immunoSEQ multiplex PCR, lists solely in-frame clones and lacks some. The sample has about 74,000 clones; roughly 80% are singletons. Sequenced input: peripheral blood. The chain is built from TRBV4-3 and TRBJ2-1; no definite D call. This TCR came from a man older than 75 with acute or convalescent COVID-19. The CDR3 coding sequence is TGCGCCAGCAGCCAACACTCTGGCAATGAGCAGTTCTTC. This sequence encodes CASSQHSGNEQFF.